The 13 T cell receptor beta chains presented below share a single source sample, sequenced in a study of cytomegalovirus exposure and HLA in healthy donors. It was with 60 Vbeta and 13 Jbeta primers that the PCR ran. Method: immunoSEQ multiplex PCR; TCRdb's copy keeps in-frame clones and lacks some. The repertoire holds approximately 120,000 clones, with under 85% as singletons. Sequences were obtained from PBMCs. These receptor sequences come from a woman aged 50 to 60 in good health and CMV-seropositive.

In DNA form, the CDR3 reads TGTGCCAGCAGTGAAGCTCGCCAGAATCAGCCCCAGCATTTT. Protein sequence: CASSEARQNQPQHF. V and J are TRBV6-1 and TRBJ1-5, with D hard to call. Germline loops: CDR1 MNHNS, CDR2 SASEGT. This CDR3 has 14 amino acids. V shed 0 bases and J shed 4 bases, with 7 bases lying between them.

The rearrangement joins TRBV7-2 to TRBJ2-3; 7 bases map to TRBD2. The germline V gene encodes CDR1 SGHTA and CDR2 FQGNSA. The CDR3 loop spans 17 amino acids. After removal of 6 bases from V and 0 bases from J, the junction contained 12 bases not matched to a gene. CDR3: CASSSQLARASTDTQYF. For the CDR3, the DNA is TGTGCCAGCAGTTCCCAACTAGCGAGAGCTAGCACAGATACGCAGTATTTT.

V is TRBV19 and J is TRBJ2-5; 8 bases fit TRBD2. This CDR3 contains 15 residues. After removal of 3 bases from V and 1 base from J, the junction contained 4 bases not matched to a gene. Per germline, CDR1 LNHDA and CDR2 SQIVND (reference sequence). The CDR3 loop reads CASSMAGGPQETQYF. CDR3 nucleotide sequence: TGTGCCAGTAGTATGGCGGGGGGCCCCCAAGAGACCCAGTACTTC. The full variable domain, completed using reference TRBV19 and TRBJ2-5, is DGGITQSPKYLFRKEGQNVTLSCEQNLNHDAMYWYRQDPGQGLRLIYYSQIVNDFQKGDIAEGYSVSREKKESFPLTVTSAQKNPTAFYLCASSMAGGPQETQYFGPGTRLLVL.

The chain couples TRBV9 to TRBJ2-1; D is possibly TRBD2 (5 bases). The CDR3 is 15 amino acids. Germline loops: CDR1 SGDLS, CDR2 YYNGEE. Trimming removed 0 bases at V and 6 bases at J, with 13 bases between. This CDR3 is CASSVGADLLNEQFF. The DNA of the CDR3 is TGTGCCAGCAGCGTAGGAGCGGACTTGCTCAATGAGCAGTTCTTC.

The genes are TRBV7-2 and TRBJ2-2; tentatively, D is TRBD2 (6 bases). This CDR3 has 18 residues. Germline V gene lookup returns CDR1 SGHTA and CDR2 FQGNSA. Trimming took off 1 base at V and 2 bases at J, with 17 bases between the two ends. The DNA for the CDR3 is TGTGCCAGCAGCTTAGAGAGGGTGGGGCGGGGAAACACCGGGGAGCTGTTTTTT. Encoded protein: CASSLERVGRGNTGELFF.

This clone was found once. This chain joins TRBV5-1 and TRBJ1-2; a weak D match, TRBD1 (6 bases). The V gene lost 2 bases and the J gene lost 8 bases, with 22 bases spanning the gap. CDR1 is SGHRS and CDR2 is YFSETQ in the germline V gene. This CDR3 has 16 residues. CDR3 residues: CASSFGVGGARRGYTF. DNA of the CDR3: TGCGCCAGCAGCTTTGGAGTCGGGGGGGCGAGGCGAGGCTACACCTTC.

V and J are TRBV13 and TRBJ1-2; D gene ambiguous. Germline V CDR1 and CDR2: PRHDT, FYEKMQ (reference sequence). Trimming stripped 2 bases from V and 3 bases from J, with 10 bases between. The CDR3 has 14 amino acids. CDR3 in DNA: TGTGCCAGCAGCTTAAGAGGGTCCTACTATGGCTACACCTTC. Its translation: CASSLRGSYYGYTF.

CDR3 sequence reads: CASSSFRGDTQYF. As DNA, the CDR3 is TGTGCCAGCAGCTCGTTTAGGGGAGATACGCAGTATTTT. The gene calls are TRBV7-2 and TRBJ2-3, with a weak D call TRBD1 (5 bases). The V gene lost 4 bases and the J gene lost 5 bases, with 10 bases spanning the gap. CDR3 length: 13 residues. Germline V gene sequence: CDR1 SGHTA, CDR2 FQGNSA. Full variable domain (outside the CDR3, taken from reference TRBV7-2 and TRBJ2-3): GAGVSQSPSNKVTEKGKDVELRCDPISGHTALYWYRQSLGQGLEFLIYFQGNSAPDKSGLPSDRFSAERTGGSVSTLTIQRTQQEDSAVYLCASSSFRGDTQYFGPGTRLTVL.

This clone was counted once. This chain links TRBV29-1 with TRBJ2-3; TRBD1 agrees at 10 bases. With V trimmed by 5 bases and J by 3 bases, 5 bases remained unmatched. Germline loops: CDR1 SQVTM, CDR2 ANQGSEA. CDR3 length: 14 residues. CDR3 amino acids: CSVRTGGVTDTQYF. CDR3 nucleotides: TGCAGCGTTAGGACAGGGGGTGTGACAGATACGCAGTATTTT.

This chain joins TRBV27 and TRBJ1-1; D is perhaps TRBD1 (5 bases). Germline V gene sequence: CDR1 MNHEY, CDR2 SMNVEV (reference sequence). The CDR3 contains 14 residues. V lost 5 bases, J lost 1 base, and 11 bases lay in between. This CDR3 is CASSQNQGNTEAFF. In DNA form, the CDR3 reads TGTGCCAGCAGTCAAAACCAGGGGAACACTGAAGCTTTCTTT.

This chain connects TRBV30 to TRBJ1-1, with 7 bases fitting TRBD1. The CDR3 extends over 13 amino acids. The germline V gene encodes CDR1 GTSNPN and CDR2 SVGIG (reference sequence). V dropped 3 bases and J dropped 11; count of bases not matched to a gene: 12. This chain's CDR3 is CAWRGRGISFAFF. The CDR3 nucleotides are TGTGCCTGGAGAGGCAGGGGGATTTCGTTCGCTTTCTTT.

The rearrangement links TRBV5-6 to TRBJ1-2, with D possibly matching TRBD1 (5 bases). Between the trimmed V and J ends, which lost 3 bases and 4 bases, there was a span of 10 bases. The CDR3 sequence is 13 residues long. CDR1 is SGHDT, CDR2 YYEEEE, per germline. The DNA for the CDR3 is TGTGCCAGCAGCTCAGAGACAGCCTATGGCTACACCTTC. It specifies CASSSETAYGYTF.

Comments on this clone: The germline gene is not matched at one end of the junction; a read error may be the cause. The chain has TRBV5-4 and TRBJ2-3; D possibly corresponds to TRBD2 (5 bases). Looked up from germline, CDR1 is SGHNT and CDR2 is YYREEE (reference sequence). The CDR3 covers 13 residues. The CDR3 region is CTSSLTGTDTQYF. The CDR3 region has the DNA TGTACCAGCAGCTTGACGGGAACAGATACGCAGTATTTT.